The TCR beta chain described here comes from a study of T cell repertoires in cytomegalovirus infection. Study background: CMV infection and matching HLA type were both indicated by public TCR beta signatures.

The CDR3 spans 16 residues. The J segment lost 4 bases and the V segment lost 0 bases, leaving 6 bases of the junction unmatched. Germline CDR1 is SGHTA and CDR2 is FQGNSA. MiXCR was run by TCRdb on the reads, yielding one entry per CDR3 protein. This table has 290,000 or so distinct CDR3 sequences, about 25% appearing once. Ten or more counts support this clonotype. The clonotype was recovered from a human donor in good health (CMV status not recorded). Some clones in this sample may be carry-over from other donors' samples. Input material: PBMCs. The rearrangement uses TRBV7-2 and TRBJ2-5, with 9 bases fitting TRBD2. The CDR3 nucleotides are TGTGCCAGCAGCTTAGCTGGGCGGGGGGGGAGAGAGACCCAGTACTTC. Amino acids: CASSLAGRGGRETQYF.